Here is one TCR beta chain with its context. Its specificity is unknown. The data are from a study of cytomegalovirus exposure and HLA in healthy donors. This CDR3 is built from 13 residues. In germline, CDR1 is SGHAT, CDR2 FQNNGV. Nominally healthy donors were sampled, though unrecorded immune exposures were likely. General study results and limits: Later work associated over 15,000 TCR beta sequences with HLA alleles at 0.05 false discovery rate. Some V segments (TRBV6-2 and TRBV6-3 among them) were excluded as indistinguishable.

It was with 60 Vbeta and 13 Jbeta primers that the PCR ran. The method was immunoSEQ multiplex PCR; TCRdb's version includes in-frame clones alone and lacks a portion of them. Altogether about 160,000 clones are present, roughly 85% being singletons, with the ten largest covering 9.7%. V gene TRBV11-2 combines with J gene TRBJ2-5; D perhaps matches TRBD2 (5 bases). The J call may be mistaken, given a closer DNA end match to TRBJ2-7. The clonotype comes from a man aged 18 to 30 in good health and CMV-seropositive. Sequencing was done on a sample of PBMCs. This chain's CDR3 is CASSFPSEGEQYF. The CDR3 DNA sequence: TGTGCCAGCAGCTTTCCGAGTGAGGGCGAGCAGTACTTC.